This TCR beta chain was sequenced for a study of blood T cells in healthy people across ages. The sample providers were healthy Caucasian people from Russia, aged about 6 to 90. V gave up 6 bases and J gave up 3 bases; unmatched junction bases: 11. This CDR3 is 17 amino acids long. The germline gives CDR1 MNHEY, CDR2 SVGAGI. Points from the study as a whole: The study found TCR beta diversity correlated strongly with naive T cell percentage. Long-lived donors carried more naive CD4+ cells and greater diversity than aged donors.

This clonotype was observed a few times. The target antigen is unknown. Sample-barcoded 5' priming and a J-beta primer mix drove a second PCR of about 6 to 12 cycles. A template-switch adaptor with 12 random nucleotides tagged each cDNA molecule. MiXCR, run by TCRdb on the 5' RACE reads, gives a single entry per CDR3 protein. The sample includes 710,000 or so distinct CDR3 sequences, 22% of them seen just once. This TCR derives from a man between 70 and 80 years old in good health. Sequenced sample: blood. The gene calls are TRBV6-5 and TRBJ1-1; TRBD1 matches 12 bases. CDR3 DNA: TGTGCCAGCAGCGGAGGGACAGGGGGCCTGCTGTACACTGAAGCTTTCTTT. Translated, it gives CASSGGTGGLLYTEAFF.